The following is a T cell receptor beta chain sequence with its context. Per germline, CDR1 SGHNT and CDR2 YENEEA. V dropped 8 bases and J dropped 8; count of bases not matched to a gene: 11. The CDR3 spans 14 residues. The entry originates in a study of blood T cell repertoires in COVID-19. TCRdb keeps only in-frame clones here, not all; method: immunoSEQ multiplex PCR. The sample has under 150,000 clones, 85% seen once; the top ten hold 10% to 15%. This clonotype was sampled from a human donor in a cohort sampled during active COVID-19. The chain is built from TRBV11-3 and TRBJ2-1, with 8 bases that match TRBD2. Sequencing was done on a sample of peripheral blood. CDR3 sequence reads: CASSRGGPGYEQFF. The CDR3 bases are TGTGCCAGCTCCCGGGGGGGGCCTGGCTATGAGCAGTTCTTC.